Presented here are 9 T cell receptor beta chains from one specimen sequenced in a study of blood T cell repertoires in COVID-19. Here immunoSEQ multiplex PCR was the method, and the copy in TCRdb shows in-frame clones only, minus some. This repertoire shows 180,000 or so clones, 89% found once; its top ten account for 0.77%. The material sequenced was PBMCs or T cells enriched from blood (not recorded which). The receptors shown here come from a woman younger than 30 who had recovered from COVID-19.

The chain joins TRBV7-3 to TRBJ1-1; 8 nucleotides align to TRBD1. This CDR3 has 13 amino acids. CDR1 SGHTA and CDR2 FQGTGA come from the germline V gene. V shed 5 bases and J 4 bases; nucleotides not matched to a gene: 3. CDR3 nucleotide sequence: TGTGCCAGCAGCAAACAGGGGGGCACTGAAGCTTTCTTT. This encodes CASSKQGGTEAFF.

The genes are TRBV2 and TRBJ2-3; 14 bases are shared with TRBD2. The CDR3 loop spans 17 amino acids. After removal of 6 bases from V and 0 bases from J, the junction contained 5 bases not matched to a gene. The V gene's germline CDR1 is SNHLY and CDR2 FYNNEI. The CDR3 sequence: CASRRLAGGASTDTQYF. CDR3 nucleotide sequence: TGTGCCAGCAGAAGACTAGCGGGAGGGGCAAGCACAGATACGCAGTATTTT.

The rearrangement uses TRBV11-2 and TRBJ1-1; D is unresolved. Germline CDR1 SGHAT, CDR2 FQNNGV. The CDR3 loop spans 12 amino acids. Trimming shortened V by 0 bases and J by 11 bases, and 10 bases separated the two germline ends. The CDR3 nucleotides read TGTGCCAGCAGCTTAGATCGGGAATGGGCTTTCTTT. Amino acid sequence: CASSLDREWAFF. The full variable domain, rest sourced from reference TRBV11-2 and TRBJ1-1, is EAGVAQSPRYKIIEKRQSVAFWCNPISGHATLYWYQQILGQGPKLLIQFQNNGVVDDSQLPKDRFSAERLKGVDSTLKIQPAKLEDSAVYLCASSLDREWAFFGQGTRLTVV.

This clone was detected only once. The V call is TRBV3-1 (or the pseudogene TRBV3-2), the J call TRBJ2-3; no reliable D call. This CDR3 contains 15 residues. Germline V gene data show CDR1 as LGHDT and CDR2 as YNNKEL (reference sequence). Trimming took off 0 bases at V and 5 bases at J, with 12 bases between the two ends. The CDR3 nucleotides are TGTGCCAGCAGCCAAGAAACCCCGGGTATAGATACGCAGTATTTT. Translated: CASSQETPGIDTQYF.

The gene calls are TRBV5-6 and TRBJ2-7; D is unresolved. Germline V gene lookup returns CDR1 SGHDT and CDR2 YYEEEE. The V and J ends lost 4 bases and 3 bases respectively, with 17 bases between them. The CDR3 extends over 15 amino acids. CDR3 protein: CASSDRWASSYEQYF. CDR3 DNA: TGTGCCAGCAGCGACCGATGGGCCTCCAGCTACGAGCAGTACTTC.

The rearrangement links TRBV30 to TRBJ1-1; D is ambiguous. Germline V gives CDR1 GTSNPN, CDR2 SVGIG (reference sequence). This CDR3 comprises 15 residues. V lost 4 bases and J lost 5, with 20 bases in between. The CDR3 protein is CAWKKSGKSGTEAFF. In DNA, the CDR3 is TGTGCCTGGAAGAAGTCCGGGAAATCGGGGACTGAAGCTTTCTTT.

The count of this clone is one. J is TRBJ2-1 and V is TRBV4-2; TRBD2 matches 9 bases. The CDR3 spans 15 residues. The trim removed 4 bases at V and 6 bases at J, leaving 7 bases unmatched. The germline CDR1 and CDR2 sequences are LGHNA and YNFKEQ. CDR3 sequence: CASSRGGGRANEQFF. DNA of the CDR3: TGTGCCAGCAGCCGAGGGGGCGGGAGGGCCAATGAGCAGTTCTTC.

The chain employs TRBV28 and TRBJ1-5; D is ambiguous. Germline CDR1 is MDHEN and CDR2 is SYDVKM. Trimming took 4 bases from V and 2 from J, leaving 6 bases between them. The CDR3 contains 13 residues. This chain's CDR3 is CASSWSGNQPQHF. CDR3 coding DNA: TGTGCCAGCAGTTGGAGCGGCAATCAGCCCCAGCATTTT.

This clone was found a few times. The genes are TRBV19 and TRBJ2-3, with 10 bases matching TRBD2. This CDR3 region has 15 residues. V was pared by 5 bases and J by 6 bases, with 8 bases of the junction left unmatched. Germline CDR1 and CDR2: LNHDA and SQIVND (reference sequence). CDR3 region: CASSYLAGDPDTQYF. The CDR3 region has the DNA TGTGCCAGTAGTTACCTAGCGGGGGACCCGGATACGCAGTATTTT. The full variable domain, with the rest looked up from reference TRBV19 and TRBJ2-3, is DGGITQSPKYLFRKEGQNVTLSCEQNLNHDAMYWYRQDPGQGLRLIYYSQIVNDFQKGDIAEGYSVSREKKESFPLTVTSAQKNPTAFYLCASSYLAGDPDTQYFGPGTRLTVL.